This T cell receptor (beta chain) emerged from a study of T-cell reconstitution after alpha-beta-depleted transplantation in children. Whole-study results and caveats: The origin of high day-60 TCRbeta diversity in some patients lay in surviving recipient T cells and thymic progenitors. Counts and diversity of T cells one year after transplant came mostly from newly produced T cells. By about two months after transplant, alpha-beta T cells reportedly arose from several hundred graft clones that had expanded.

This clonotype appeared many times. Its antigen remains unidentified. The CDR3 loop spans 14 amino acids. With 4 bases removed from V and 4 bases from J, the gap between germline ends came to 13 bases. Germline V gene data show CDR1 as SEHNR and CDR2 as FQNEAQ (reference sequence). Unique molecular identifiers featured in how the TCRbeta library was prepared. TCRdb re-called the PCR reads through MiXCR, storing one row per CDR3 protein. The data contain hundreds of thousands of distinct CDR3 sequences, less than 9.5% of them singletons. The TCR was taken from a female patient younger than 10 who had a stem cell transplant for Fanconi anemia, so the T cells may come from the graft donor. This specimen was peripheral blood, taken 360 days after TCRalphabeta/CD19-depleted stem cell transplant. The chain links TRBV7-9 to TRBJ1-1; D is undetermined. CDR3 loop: CASSWPRSGTEAFF. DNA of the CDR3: TGTGCCAGCAGCTGGCCCCGGTCAGGCACTGAAGCTTTCTTT.